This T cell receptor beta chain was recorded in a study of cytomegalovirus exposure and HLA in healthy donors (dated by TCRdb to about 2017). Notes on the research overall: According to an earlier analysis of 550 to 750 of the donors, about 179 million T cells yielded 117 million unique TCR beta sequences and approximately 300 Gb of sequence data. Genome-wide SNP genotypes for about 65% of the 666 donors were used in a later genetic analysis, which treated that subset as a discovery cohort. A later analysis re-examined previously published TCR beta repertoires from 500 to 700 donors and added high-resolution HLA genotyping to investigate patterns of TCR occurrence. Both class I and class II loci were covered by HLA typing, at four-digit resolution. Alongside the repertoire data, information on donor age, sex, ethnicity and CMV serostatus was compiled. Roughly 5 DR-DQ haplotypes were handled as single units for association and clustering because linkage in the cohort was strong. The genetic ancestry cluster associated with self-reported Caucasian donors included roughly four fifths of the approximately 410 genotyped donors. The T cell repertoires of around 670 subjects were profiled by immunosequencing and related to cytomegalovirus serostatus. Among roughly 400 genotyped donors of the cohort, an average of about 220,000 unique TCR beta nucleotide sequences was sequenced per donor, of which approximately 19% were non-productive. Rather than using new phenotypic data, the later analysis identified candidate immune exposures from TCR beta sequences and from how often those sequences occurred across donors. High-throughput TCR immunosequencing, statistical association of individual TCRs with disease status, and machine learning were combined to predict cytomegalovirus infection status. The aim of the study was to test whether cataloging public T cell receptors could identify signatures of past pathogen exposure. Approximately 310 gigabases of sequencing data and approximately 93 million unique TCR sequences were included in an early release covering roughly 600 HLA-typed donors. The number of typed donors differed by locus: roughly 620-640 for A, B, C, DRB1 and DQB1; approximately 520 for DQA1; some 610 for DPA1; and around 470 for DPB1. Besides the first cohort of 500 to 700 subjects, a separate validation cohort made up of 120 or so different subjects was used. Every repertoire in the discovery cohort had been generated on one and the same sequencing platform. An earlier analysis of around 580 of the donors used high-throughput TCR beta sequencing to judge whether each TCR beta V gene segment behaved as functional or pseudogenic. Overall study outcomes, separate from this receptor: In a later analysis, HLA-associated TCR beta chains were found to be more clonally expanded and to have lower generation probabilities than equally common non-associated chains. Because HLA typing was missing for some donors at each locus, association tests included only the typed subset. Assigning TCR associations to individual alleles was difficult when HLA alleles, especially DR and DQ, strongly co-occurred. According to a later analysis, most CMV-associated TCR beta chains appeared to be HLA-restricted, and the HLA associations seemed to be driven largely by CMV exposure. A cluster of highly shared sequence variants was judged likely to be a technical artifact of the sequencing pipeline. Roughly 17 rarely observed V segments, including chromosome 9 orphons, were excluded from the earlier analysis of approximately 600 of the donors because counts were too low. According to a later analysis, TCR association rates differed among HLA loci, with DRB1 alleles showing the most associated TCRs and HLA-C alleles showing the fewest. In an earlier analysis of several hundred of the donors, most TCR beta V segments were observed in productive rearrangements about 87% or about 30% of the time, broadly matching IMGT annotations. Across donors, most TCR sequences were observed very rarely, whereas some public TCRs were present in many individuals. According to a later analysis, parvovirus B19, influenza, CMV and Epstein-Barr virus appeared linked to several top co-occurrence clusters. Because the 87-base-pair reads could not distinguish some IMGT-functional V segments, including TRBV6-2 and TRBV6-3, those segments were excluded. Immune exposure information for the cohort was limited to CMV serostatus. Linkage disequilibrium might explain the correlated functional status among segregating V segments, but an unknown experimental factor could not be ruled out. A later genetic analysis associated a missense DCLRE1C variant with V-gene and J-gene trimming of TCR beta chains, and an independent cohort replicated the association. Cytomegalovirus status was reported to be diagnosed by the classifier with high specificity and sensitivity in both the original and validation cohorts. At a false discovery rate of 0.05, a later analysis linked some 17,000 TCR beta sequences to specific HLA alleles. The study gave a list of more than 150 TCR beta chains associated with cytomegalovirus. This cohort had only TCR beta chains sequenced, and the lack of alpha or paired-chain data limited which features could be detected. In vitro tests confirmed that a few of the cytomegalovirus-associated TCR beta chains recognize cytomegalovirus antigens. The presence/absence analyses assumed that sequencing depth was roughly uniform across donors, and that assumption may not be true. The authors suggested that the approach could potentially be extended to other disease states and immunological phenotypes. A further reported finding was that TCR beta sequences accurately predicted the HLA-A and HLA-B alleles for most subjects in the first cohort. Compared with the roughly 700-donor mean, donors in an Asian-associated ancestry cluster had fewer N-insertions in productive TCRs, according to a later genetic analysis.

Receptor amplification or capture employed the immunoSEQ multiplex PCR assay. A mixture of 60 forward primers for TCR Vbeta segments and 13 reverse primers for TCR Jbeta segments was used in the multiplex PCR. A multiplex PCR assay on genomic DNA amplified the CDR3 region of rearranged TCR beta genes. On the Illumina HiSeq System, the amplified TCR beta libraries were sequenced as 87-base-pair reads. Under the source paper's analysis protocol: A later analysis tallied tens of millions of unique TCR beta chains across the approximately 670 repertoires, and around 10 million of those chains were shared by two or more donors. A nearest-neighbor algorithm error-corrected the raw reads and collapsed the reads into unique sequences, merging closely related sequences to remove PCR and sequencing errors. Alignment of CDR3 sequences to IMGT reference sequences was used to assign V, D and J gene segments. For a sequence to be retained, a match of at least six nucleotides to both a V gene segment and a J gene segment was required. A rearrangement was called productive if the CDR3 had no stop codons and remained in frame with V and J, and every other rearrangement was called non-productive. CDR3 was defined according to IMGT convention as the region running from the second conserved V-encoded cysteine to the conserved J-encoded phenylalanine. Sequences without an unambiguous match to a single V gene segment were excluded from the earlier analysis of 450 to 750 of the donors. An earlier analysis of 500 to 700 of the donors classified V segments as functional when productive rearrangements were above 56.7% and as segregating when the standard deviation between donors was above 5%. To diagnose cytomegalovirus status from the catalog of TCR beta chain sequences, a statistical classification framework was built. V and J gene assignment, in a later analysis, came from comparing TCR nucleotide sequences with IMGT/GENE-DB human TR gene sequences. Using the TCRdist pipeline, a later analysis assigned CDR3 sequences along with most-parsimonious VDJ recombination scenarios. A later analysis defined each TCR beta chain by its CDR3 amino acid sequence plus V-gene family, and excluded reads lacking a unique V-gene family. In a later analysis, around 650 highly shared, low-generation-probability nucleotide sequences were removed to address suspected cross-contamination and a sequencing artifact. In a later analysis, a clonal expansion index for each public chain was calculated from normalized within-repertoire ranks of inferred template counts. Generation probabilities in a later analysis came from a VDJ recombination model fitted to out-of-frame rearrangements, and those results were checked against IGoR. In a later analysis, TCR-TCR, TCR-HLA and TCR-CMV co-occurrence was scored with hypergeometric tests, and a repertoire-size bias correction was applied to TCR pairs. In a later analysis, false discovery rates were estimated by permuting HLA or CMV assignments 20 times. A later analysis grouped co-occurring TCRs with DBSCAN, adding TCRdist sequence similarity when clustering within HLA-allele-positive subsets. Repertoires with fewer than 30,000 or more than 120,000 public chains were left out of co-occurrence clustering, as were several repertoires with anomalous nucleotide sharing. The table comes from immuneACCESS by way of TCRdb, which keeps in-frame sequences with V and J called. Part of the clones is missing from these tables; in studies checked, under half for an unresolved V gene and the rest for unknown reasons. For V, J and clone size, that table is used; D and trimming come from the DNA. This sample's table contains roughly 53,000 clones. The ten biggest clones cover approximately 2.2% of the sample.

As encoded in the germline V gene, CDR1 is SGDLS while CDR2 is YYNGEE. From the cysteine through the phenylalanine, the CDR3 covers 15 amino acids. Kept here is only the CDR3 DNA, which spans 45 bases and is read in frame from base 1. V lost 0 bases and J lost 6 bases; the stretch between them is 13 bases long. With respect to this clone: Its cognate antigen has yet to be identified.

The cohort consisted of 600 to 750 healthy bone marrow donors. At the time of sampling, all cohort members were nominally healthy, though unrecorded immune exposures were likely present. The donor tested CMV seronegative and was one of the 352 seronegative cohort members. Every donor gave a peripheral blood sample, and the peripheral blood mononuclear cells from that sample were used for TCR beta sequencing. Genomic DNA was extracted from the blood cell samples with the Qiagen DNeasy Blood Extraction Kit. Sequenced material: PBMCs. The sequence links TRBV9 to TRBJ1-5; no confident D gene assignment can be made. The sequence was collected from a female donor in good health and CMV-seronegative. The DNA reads TGTGCCAGCAGCGTAGCCCCCCAGATAACTCAGCCCCAGCATTTT. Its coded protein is CASSVAPQITQPQHF.